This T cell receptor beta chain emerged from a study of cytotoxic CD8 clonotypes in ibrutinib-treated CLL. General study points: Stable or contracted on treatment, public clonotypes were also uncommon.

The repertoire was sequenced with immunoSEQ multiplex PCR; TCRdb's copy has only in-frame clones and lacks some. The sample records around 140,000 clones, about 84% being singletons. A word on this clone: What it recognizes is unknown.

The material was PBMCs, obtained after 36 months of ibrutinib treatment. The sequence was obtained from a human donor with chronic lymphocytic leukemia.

CDR3 nucleotide sequence: TGTGCCAGCAGCTTGTCACTAGCGGGGCGGGGTGAGCAGTTCTTC. Protein: CASSLSLAGRGEQFF. The chain uses TRBV5-6 and TRBJ2-1; 10 bases match TRBD2. The CDR3 covers 15 residues. V trimming: 1 base; J trimming: 9 bases; junction bases outside the gene matches: 7. Per germline, CDR1 SGHDT and CDR2 YYEEEE.